One sample yielded the 11 T cell receptor beta chains listed below, sequenced in a study of T cell responses to AZD1222 COVID-19 vaccine (dated by TCRdb to about 2021). The time point label on this specimen signifies: baseline before first vaccination. The meaning of the sample's treatment or condition label: meningococcal conjugate vaccine given as trial control. The library was obtained by the immunoSEQ multiplex PCR assay. TCRdb stores this immuneACCESS table with in-frame sequences only. Part of the clones is absent; in the studies checked, under half of the shortfall reflects unresolved V genes, and no reason is known for the rest. In all, the sample holds approximately 220,000 clones, and 90% to 95% of those were seen once. The leading ten clones occupy less than 1.2% of the sample. Material: peripheral blood, obtained on day 0 of MenACWY control vaccination. Receptors originate from an adult in good health.

The chain employs TRBV18 and TRBJ1-2; D not resolved. V was clipped by 4 bases and J by 3 bases, with 15 bases between them. The germline V gene encodes CDR1 KGHSH and CDR2 LQKENI. The CDR3 contains 15 residues. DNA for the CDR3: TGTGCCAGCTCACTACGGGCGTATGATGACTATGGCTACACCTTC. Its protein is CASSLRAYDDYGYTF. The whole variable domain, filled in from reference TRBV18 and TRBJ1-2, reads NAGVMQNPRHLVRRRGQEARLRCSPMKGHSHVYWYRQLPEEGLKFMVYLQKENIIDESGMPKERFSAEFPKEGPSILRIQQVVRGDSAAYFCASSLRAYDDYGYTFGSGTRLTVV.

This clone was observed once. The chain links TRBV5-5 to TRBJ1-2; 8 nucleotides match TRBD1. Germline V lookup: CDR1 SGHKS, CDR2 YYEKEE (reference sequence). V lost 4 bases to trimming and J lost 3 bases; unmatched junction nucleotides: 8. The CDR3 has 15 amino acids. Written as DNA, the CDR3 is TGTGCCAGCAGCGTTGGCCCGACAGGGGACTATGGCTACACCTTC. Protein: CASSVGPTGDYGYTF.

Here the CDR3 DNA reads TGTGCCAGCGCAATAGGGCTGAACACTGAAGCTTTCTTT. Translated: CASAIGLNTEAFF. The chain carries TRBV11-3 and TRBJ1-1, with no clear D. The germline V gene encodes CDR1 SGHNT and CDR2 YENEEA. Trimming took 8 bases from V and 0 from J, leaving 10 bases between them. The CDR3 extends over 13 amino acids.

The chain has TRBV7-2 and TRBJ1-2, with a tentative D call TRBD1 (5 bases). The V and J ends lost 5 bases and 3 bases respectively, with 19 bases between them. This CDR3 region has 16 residues. Germline lookup yields CDR1 SGHTA and CDR2 FQGNSA. Written as DNA, the CDR3 is TGTGCCAGCAGCAGAGGGGTAGGGAGGGGAGACTATGGCTACACCTTC. Encoded protein: CASSRGVGRGDYGYTF.

V and J are TRBV5-1 and TRBJ1-2; D might be TRBD1 (5 bases). Per germline, CDR1 SGHRS and CDR2 YFSETQ. The CDR3 contains 16 residues. V shed 5 bases and J shed 3 bases, with 20 bases lying between them. CDR3 DNA: TGCGCCAGCAGTCGAACCGGGACCCCCATCGACTATGGCTACACCTTC. It is translated as CASSRTGTPIDYGYTF. Full variable domain (outside the CDR3, taken from reference TRBV5-1 and TRBJ1-2): KAGVTQTPRYLIKTRGQQVTLSCSPISGHRSVSWYQQTPGQGLQFLFEYFSETQRNKGNFPGRFSGRQFSNSRSEMNVSTLELGDSALYLCASSRTGTPIDYGYTFGSGTRLTVV.

The rearrangement uses TRBV3-1 (or the pseudogene TRBV3-2) and TRBJ2-1; maybe TRBD1 (6 bases). V lost 1 base to trimming and J lost 4 bases, with 11 bases between them. Looked up from germline, CDR1 is LGHDT and CDR2 is YNNKEL (reference sequence). The CDR3 sequence is 15 residues long. The CDR3 loop reads CASSQGLQGYNEQFF. CDR3 in DNA: TGTGCCAGCAGCCAAGGGCTTCAGGGGTACAATGAGCAGTTCTTC.

This chain uses TRBV27 with TRBJ1-1, with no clear D. The CDR3 spans 15 residues. Germline V lookup: CDR1 MNHEY, CDR2 SMNVEV (reference sequence). V was trimmed by 8 bases and J by 6 bases, leaving 22 bases between them. The CDR3 DNA is TGTGCCAGCCTTCCCGGTACCGGGTCCCCATCTGAAGCTTTCTTT. It encodes CASLPGTGSPSEAFF.

The chain recombines TRBV7-9 with TRBJ1-2, with a tentative D call TRBD1 (5 bases). CDR1 is SEHNR and CDR2 is FQNEAQ in the germline V gene (reference sequence). This CDR3 is 16 amino acids long. V was pared by 5 bases and J by 4 bases, with 20 bases between. The CDR3 spells CASSPGGTQGLYGYTF. In DNA form, the CDR3 reads TGTGCCAGCAGCCCCGGCGGGACCCAAGGCCTCTATGGCTACACCTTC. Supplemented by reference TRBV7-9 and TRBJ1-2, the full variable domain reads DTGVSQNPRHKITKRGQNVTFRCDPISEHNRLYWYRQTLGQGPEFLTYFQNEAQLEKSRLLSDRFSAERPKGSFSTLEIQRTEQGDSAMYLCASSPGGTQGLYGYTFGSGTRLTVV.

The rearrangement links TRBV2 to TRBJ1-1; perhaps TRBD1 as D (5 bases). V was pared by 4 bases and J by 5 bases, with 11 bases between. This CDR3 has 13 amino acids. Looked up from germline, CDR1 is SNHLY and CDR2 is FYNNEI. For the CDR3, the DNA is TGTGCCAGCAGTGTAGGAGGGGAAACTGAAGCTTTCTTT. Translating gives CASSVGGETEAFF.

J is TRBJ2-3 and V is TRBV3-1 (or the pseudogene TRBV3-2), with a tentative D call TRBD2 (6 bases). This CDR3 spans 15 amino acids. The ends were cut back, 7 bases at V and 0 bases at J, with 14 bases in the middle. Germline V lookup: CDR1 LGHDT, CDR2 YNNKEL (reference sequence). The CDR3 spells CASTRGKPSTDTQYF. The CDR3 nucleotides are TGTGCCAGCACCCGGGGGAAGCCTAGCACAGATACGCAGTATTTT.

V gene TRBV18 combines with J gene TRBJ1-4; perhaps TRBD1 as D (5 bases). Trimming left V 6 bases short and J 8 bases short, with 13 bases between. Germline-derived CDR1 and CDR2 are KGHSH and LQKENI. This CDR3 has 13 residues. In DNA, the CDR3 is TGTGCCAGCTCCAGGGCCCTGGGGGAAAAACTGTTTTTT. Amino acids: CASSRALGEKLFF.